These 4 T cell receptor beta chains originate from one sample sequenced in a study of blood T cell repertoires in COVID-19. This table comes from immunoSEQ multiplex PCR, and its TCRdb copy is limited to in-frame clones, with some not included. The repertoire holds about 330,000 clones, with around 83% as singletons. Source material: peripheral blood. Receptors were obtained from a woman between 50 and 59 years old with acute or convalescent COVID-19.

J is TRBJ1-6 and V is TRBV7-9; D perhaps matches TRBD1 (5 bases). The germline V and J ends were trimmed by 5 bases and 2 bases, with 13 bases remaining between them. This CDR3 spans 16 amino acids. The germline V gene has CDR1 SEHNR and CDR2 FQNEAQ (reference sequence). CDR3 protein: CASSDSGGTYNSPLHF. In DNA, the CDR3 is TGTGCCAGCAGCGATAGCGGGGGGACCTATAATTCACCCCTCCACTTT. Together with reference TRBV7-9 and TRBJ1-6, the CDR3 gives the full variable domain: DTGVSQNPRHKITKRGQNVTFRCDPISEHNRLYWYRQTLGQGPEFLTYFQNEAQLEKSRLLSDRFSAERPKGSFSTLEIQRTEQGDSAMYLCASSDSGGTYNSPLHFGNGTRLTVT.

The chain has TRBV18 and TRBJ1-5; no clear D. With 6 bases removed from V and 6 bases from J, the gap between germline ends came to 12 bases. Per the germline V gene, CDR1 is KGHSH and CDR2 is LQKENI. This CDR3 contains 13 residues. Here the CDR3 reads CASSGYAGQPQHF. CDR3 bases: TGTGCCAGCTCTGGTTACGCGGGTCAGCCCCAGCATTTT.

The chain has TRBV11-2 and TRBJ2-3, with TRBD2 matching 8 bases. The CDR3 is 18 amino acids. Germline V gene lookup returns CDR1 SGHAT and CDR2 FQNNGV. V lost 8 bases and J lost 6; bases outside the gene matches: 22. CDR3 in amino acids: CASRRGAGGASSPDTQYF. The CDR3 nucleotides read TGTGCCAGCCGTCGGGGGGCGGGGGGCGCCTCTTCCCCGGATACGCAGTATTTT.

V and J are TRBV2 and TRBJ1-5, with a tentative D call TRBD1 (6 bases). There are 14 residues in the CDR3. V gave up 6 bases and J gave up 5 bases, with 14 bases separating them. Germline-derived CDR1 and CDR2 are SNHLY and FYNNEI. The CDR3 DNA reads TGTGCCAGCAGACAGGGAGGGGTGGATCAGCCCCAGCATTTT. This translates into CASRQGGVDQPQHF.